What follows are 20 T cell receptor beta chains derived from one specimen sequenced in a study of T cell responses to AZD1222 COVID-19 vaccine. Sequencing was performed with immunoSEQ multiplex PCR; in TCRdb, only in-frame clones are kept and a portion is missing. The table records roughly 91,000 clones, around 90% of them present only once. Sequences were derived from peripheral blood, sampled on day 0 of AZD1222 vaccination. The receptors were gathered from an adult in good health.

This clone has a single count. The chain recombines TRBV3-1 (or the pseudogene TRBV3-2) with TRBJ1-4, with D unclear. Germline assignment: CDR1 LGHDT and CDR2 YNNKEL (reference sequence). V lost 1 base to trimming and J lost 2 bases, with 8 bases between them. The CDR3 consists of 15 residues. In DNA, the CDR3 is TGTGCCAGCAGCCAAGTTGGGAGTACTAATGAAAAACTGTTTTTT. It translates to CASSQVGSTNEKLFF.

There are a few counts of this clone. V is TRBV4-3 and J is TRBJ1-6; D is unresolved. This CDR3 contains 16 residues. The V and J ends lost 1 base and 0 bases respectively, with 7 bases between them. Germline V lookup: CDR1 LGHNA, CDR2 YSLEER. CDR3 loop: CASSQAYSSYNSPLHF. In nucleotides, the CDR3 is TGCGCCAGCAGCCAAGCTTACAGCTCCTATAATTCACCCCTCCACTTT.

The CDR3 DNA sequence: TGTGCCAGCAGTCCTTGGACCAGGTCGGAGACCCAGTACTTC. It yields the protein CASSPWTRSETQYF. V usage is TRBV27 and J usage is TRBJ2-5; D remains unclear. Germline V lookup: CDR1 MNHEY, CDR2 SMNVEV (reference sequence). The CDR3 length is 14 residues. Deletions cut 5 bases from V and 5 bases from J, with 15 bases between.

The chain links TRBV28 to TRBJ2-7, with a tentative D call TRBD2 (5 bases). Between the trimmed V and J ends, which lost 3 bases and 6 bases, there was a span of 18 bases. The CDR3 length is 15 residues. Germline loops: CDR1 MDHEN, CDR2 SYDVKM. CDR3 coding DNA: TGTGCCAGCAGTTTGGCCCACGGGATGCGAGGCGAGCAGTACTTC. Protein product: CASSLAHGMRGEQYF.

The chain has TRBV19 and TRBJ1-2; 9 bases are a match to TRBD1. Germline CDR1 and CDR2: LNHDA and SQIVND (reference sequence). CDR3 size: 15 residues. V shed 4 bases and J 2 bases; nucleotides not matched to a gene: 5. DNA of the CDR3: TGTGCCAGTAGTACCCGGGACAGGGCGAACTATGGCTACACCTTC. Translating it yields CASSTRDRANYGYTF.

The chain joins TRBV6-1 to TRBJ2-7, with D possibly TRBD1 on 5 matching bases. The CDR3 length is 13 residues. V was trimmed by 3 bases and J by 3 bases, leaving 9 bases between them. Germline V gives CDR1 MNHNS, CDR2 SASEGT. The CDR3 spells CASSDRARYEQYF. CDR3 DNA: TGTGCCAGCAGTGACAGGGCCCGCTACGAGCAGTACTTC.

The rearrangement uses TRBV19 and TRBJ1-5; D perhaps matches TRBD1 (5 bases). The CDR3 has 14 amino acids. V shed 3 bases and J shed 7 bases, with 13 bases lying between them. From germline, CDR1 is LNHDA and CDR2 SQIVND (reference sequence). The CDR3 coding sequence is TGTGCCAGTAGTATTTGGCAGGGTGTGCAGCCCCAGCATTTT. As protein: CASSIWQGVQPQHF.

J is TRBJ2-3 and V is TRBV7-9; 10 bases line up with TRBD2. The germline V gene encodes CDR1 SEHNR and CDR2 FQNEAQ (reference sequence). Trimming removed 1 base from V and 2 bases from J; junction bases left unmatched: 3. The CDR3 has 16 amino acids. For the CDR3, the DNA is TGTGCCAGCAGCTTAGGAGCGGGGGGGCACACAGATACGCAGTATTTT. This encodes CASSLGAGGHTDTQYF.

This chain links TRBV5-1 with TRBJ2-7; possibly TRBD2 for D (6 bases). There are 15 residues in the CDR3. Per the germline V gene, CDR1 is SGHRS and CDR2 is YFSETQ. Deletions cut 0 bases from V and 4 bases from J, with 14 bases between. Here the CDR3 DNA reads TGCGCCAGCAGCTTGGACGGGACTGCATTTTACGAGCAGTACTTC. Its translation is CASSLDGTAFYEQYF. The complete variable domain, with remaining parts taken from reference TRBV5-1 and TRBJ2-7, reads KAGVTQTPRYLIKTRGQQVTLSCSPISGHRSVSWYQQTPGQGLQFLFEYFSETQRNKGNFPGRFSGRQFSNSRSEMNVSTLELGDSALYLCASSLDGTAFYEQYFGPGTRLTVT.

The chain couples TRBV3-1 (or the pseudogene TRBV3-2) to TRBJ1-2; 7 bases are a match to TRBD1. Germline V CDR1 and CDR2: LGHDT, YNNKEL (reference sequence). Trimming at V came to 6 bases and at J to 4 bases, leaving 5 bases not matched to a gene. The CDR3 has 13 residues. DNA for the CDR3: TGTGCCAGCAGTCTCGGGACAGCCTATGGCTACACCTTC. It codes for CASSLGTAYGYTF.

The CDR3 DNA sequence: TGTGCCAGCAGCCGAGCGGGAGGGGGGGAGACCCAGTACTTC. It yields the protein CASSRAGGGETQYF. The J gene is TRBJ2-5, the V gene TRBV7-6, with 10 bases that match TRBD2. After removal of 5 bases from V and 5 bases from J, the junction contained 5 bases not matched to a gene. CDR1 is SGHVS and CDR2 is FNYEAQ in the germline V gene. This CDR3 is 14 amino acids long.

As DNA, the CDR3 is TGTGCCAGCAGTTTGGGGGGGCTTGGCTACACCTTC. Translated, it gives CASSLGGLGYTF. The chain links TRBV12-3 or TRBV12-4 to TRBJ1-2, with D possibly TRBD1 on 6 matching bases. The ends were cut back, 3 bases at V and 7 bases at J, with 9 bases in the middle. This CDR3 region has 12 residues.

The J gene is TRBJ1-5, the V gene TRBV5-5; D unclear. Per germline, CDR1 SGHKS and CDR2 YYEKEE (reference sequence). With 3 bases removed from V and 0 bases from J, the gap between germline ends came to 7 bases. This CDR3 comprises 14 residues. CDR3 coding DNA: TGTGCCAGCAGCTGGGGTAATAGCAATCAGCCCCAGCATTTT. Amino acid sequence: CASSWGNSNQPQHF. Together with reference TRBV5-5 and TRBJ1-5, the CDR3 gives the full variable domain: DAGVTQSPTHLIKTRGQQVTLRCSPISGHKSVSWYQQVLGQGPQFIFQYYEKEERGRGNFPDRFSARQFPNYSSELNVNALLLGDSALYLCASSWGNSNQPQHFGDGTRLSIL.

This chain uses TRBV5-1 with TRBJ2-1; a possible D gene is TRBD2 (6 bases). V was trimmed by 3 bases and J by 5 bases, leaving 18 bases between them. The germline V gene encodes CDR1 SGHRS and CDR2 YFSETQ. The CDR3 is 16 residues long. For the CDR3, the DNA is TGCGCCAGCAGCTCCATCCCGGGACTTTTAGACAATGAGCAGTTCTTC. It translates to CASSSIPGLLDNEQFF.

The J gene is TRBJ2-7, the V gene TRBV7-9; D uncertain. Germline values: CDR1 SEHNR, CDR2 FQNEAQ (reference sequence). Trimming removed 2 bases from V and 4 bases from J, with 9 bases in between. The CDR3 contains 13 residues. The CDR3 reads CASSLRAPYEQYF. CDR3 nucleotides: TGTGCCAGCAGCTTAAGGGCCCCTTACGAGCAGTACTTC.

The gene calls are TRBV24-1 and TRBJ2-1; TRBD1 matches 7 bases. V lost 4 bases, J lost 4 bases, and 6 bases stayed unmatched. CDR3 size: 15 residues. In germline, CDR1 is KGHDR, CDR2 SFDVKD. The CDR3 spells CATSDSRQGYNEQFF. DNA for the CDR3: TGTGCCACCAGTGACTCCCGACAGGGTTACAATGAGCAGTTCTTC.

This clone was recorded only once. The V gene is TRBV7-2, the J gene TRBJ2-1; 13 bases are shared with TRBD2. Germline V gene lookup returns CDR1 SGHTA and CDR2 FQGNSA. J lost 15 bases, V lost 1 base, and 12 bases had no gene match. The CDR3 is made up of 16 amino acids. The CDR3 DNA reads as TGTGCCAGCAGCTTAGAGAAGGGAGACGGACTAGCGGGGGTGTTCTTC. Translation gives CASSLEKGDGLAGVFF.

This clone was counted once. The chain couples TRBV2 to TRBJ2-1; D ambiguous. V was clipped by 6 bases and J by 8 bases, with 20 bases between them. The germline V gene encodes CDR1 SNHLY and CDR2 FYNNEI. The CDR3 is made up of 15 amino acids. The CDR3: CASSPSHGSSYEQFF. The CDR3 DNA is TGTGCCAGCAGCCCTTCGCACGGCAGTTCTTATGAGCAGTTCTTC.

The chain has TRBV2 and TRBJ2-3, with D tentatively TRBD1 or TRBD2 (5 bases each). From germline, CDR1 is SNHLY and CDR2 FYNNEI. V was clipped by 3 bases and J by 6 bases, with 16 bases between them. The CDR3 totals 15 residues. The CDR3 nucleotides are TGTGCCAGCAGTGAGACGGGGCCGGCTTGGGATACGCAGTATTTT. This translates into CASSETGPAWDTQYF.

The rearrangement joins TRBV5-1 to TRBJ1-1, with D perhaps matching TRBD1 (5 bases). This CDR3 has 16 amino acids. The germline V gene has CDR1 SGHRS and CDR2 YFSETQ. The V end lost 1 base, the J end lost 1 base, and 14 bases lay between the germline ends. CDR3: CASSLNFGAPNTEAFF. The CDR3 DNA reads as TGCGCCAGCAGCTTGAATTTTGGGGCCCCGAACACTGAAGCTTTCTTT.